The 28 T cell receptor beta chains reported below all come from one sample, sequenced in a study of cytomegalovirus exposure and HLA in healthy donors. This table comes from immunoSEQ multiplex PCR, and its TCRdb copy is limited to in-frame clones, with some not included. The table lists more than 95,000 clones, about 96% of them singletons, with less than 2% in the top ten. The sequenced material came from PBMCs. The receptors derive from a man younger than 35 in good health and CMV-seronegative.

V and J are TRBV7-6 and TRBJ2-5; tentative D call: TRBD1 (6 bases). The CDR3 covers 15 residues. Looked up from germline, CDR1 is SGHVS and CDR2 is FNYEAQ. With 1 base removed from V and 1 base from J, the gap between germline ends came to 10 bases. DNA for the CDR3: TGTGCCAGCAGCTTAGTTACAGGGACCCAAGAGACCCAGTACTTC. Translated, it gives CASSLVTGTQETQYF.

The V gene is TRBV19, the J gene TRBJ2-2; TRBD2 aligns across 8 bases. J was trimmed by 5 bases and V by 3 bases; bases with no gene match: 5. The CDR3 extends over 15 amino acids. Germline V CDR1 and CDR2: LNHDA, SQIVND (reference sequence). CDR3 bases: TGTGCCAGTAGTATGATAGTAGCGGGGACCGGGGAGCTGTTTTTT. Protein: CASSMIVAGTGELFF.

This rearrangement joins TRBV19 to TRBJ1-4, with D unresolved. Trimming stripped 5 bases from V and 5 bases from J, with 21 bases between. This CDR3 region has 17 residues. Germline assignment: CDR1 LNHDA and CDR2 SQIVND (reference sequence). CDR3 in amino acids: CASSPPEQRVRNEKLFF. CDR3 nucleotide sequence: TGTGCCAGTAGTCCCCCTGAACAGAGGGTAAGGAATGAAAAACTGTTTTTT.

The chain uses TRBV10-3 and TRBJ2-2; 9 bases line up with TRBD1. The CDR3 loop spans 14 amino acids. V was clipped by 6 bases and J by 6 bases; unmatched bases: 5. Germline CDR1 is ENHRY and CDR2 is SYGVKD. CDR3 residues: CAIRGTGLAGELFF. CDR3 in DNA: TGTGCCATCAGAGGGACAGGGCTCGCCGGGGAGCTGTTTTTT.

The chain employs TRBV11-2 and TRBJ2-7; 11 bases fit TRBD1. V dropped 10 bases and J dropped 5; count of bases not matched to a gene: 13. Germline loops: CDR1 SGHAT, CDR2 FQNNGV. This CDR3 comprises 15 residues. As DNA, the CDR3 is TGTGCCACCTCCCCTCTGGGGGACAGGGGGGACGAGCAGTACTTC. Its translation: CATSPLGDRGDEQYF.

J is TRBJ1-2 and V is TRBV6-6; TRBD1 matches 7 bases. Germline lookup yields CDR1 MNHNY and CDR2 SVGAGI (reference sequence). V shed 6 bases, J shed 5 bases, and the junction held 15 bases outside the gene matches. The CDR3 has 16 residues. The CDR3 nucleotides read TGTGCCAGCAGCCAGACAGGGTCGCAACGGGGATATGGCTACACCTTC. This gives the protein CASSQTGSQRGYGYTF.

The chain is built from TRBV7-9 and TRBJ2-7, with D uncertain. The CDR3 extends over 12 amino acids. CDR1 is SEHNR and CDR2 is FQNEAQ in the germline V gene (reference sequence). The V end lost 5 bases, the J end lost 6 bases, and 11 bases lay between the germline ends. The CDR3 DNA reads TGTGCCAGCAGCCAGCAGGCAATCGAGCAGTACTTC. As protein: CASSQQAIEQYF.

The chain joins TRBV15 to TRBJ1-1; 11 bases fit TRBD1. J was trimmed by 7 bases and V by 3 bases; bases with no gene match: 4. The CDR3 is 14 amino acids. Germline lookup yields CDR1 LNHNV and CDR2 YYDKDF (reference sequence). The CDR3 DNA is TGTGCCACCAGCAGGGACAGGGGGCAAAATGAAGCTTTCTTT. Protein product: CATSRDRGQNEAFF.

This sequence joins TRBV30 and TRBJ1-5; 7 bases map to TRBD1. Trimming took 2 bases from V and 7 from J; bases not matched to a gene: 17. The length of the CDR3 is 17 residues. Germline V gene lookup returns CDR1 GTSNPN and CDR2 SVGIG (reference sequence). CDR3 protein: CAWSSFDRDSRGQPQHF. The CDR3 coding sequence is TGTGCCTGGAGTTCCTTCGATCGGGACAGCCGGGGGCAGCCCCAGCATTTT.

The chain employs TRBV23-1 and TRBJ1-4; maybe TRBD1 (6 bases). TRBV23-1 is an ORF; its function is uncertain. Trimming took 7 bases from V and 3 from J, leaving 18 bases between them. The CDR3 consists of 16 residues. The CDR3 coding sequence is TGCGCCAGCATTGGCGGGGGCGTGGGCCCTAATGAAAAACTGTTTTTT. This encodes CASIGGGVGPNEKLFF.

The CDR3 loop reads CASSLGTGTDNEQFF. In DNA, the CDR3 is TGTGCCAGCAGCTTGGGGACAGGGACAGACAATGAGCAGTTCTTC. The chain carries TRBV7-9 and TRBJ2-1, with 9 bases lining up with TRBD1. Trimming removed 3 bases from V and 5 bases from J; junction bases left unmatched: 5. Germline loops: CDR1 SEHNR, CDR2 FQNEAQ (reference sequence). The CDR3 runs 15 residues.

The rearrangement uses TRBV28 and TRBJ2-7, with 13 bases matching TRBD2. The CDR3 runs 16 residues. CDR1 is MDHEN and CDR2 is SYDVKM in the germline V gene. Germline trimming cut 5 bases from V and 2 bases from J; bases unmatched to any gene: 6. The CDR3 DNA sequence: TGTGCCAGCAGTCAAGGGACTAGCGGGACAGCCTACGAGCAGTACTTC. Its translation is CASSQGTSGTAYEQYF.

This rearrangement joins TRBV11-2 to TRBJ1-1; D remains unclear. Germline V gene data show CDR1 as SGHAT and CDR2 as FQNNGV. The V and J ends lost 0 bases and 1 base respectively, with 6 bases between them. The CDR3 spans 14 residues. This chain's CDR3 is CASSLDTTNTEAFF. In DNA, the CDR3 is TGTGCCAGCAGCTTAGATACTACGAACACTGAAGCTTTCTTT.

The chain is built from TRBV5-1 and TRBJ2-7; D might be TRBD2 (5 bases). Per germline, CDR1 SGHRS and CDR2 YFSETQ. Trimming cost V 1 base and J 7 bases, with 15 bases left between them. This CDR3 has 14 amino acids. CDR3: CASSLSRVRTEQYF. The CDR3 nucleotides read TGCGCCAGCAGCTTGTCGCGCGTCAGGACTGAGCAGTACTTC. Full variable domain (outside the CDR3, taken from reference TRBV5-1 and TRBJ2-7): KAGVTQTPRYLIKTRGQQVTLSCSPISGHRSVSWYQQTPGQGLQFLFEYFSETQRNKGNFPGRFSGRQFSNSRSEMNVSTLELGDSALYLCASSLSRVRTEQYFGPGTRLTVT.

The rearrangement links TRBV19 to TRBJ1-1; possibly TRBD1 for D (5 bases). Trimming stripped 7 bases from V and 1 base from J, with 22 bases between. The CDR3 is 17 residues long. The germline CDR1 and CDR2 sequences are LNHDA and SQIVND (reference sequence). CDR3 protein: CASTPGGADLWNTEAFF. The CDR3 DNA reads TGTGCCAGTACCCCCGGCGGGGCCGATTTATGGAACACTGAAGCTTTCTTT.

The chain combines TRBV6-5 with TRBJ1-1; TRBD1 might be the D (5 bases). Trimming stripped 2 bases from V and 3 bases from J, with 16 bases between. From germline, CDR1 is MNHEY and CDR2 SVGAGI. This CDR3 is built from 16 residues. This CDR3 reads CASSYRSGPPYTEAFF. The CDR3 DNA follows: TGTGCCAGCAGTTACCGGTCAGGGCCCCCTTACACTGAAGCTTTCTTT.

This rearrangement joins TRBV5-4 to TRBJ2-1; D not resolved. Per germline, CDR1 SGHNT and CDR2 YYREEE (reference sequence). This CDR3 is 15 amino acids long. V was trimmed by 0 bases and J by 5 bases, leaving 12 bases between them. DNA of the CDR3: TGTGCCAGCAGCTTGGTCACACACACACACAATGAGCAGTTCTTC. Residues: CASSLVTHTHNEQFF.

This chain links TRBV15 with TRBJ1-5; 7 positions agree with TRBD1. CDR3 length: 15 amino acids. Germline CDR1 and CDR2: LNHNV and YYDKDF (reference sequence). With 7 bases clipped from V and 0 bases from J, the junction kept 6 bases outside the gene matches. CDR3 residues: CATKSGQPSNQPQHF. CDR3 DNA sequence: TGTGCCACCAAATCGGGACAGCCTAGCAATCAGCCCCAGCATTTT.

This chain's CDR3 is CAWSWVWSTEAFF. CDR3 nucleotide sequence: TGTGCCTGGAGCTGGGTTTGGAGCACTGAAGCTTTCTTT. The chain has TRBV30 and TRBJ1-1; D unresolved. CDR3 size: 13 residues. Deletions cut 3 bases from V and 4 bases from J, with 12 bases between. Germline V gene lookup returns CDR1 GTSNPN and CDR2 SVGIG (reference sequence).

This rearrangement joins TRBV19 to TRBJ2-7; 10 positions match TRBD1. Per germline, CDR1 LNHDA and CDR2 SQIVND (reference sequence). This CDR3 has 16 residues. With 5 bases clipped from V and 2 bases from J, the junction kept 9 bases outside the gene matches. CDR3 sequence reads: CASSPAPGTGAYEQYF. The CDR3 DNA reads TGTGCCAGTAGTCCTGCGCCAGGGACAGGGGCCTACGAGCAGTACTTC.

In regard to this clone: Germline and junction disagree at one end, which may indicate a read error. V gene TRBV2 combines with J gene TRBJ2-7; unclear D gene. CDR1 and CDR2 (germline): SNHLY, FYNNEI. CDR3 length: 16 residues. The CDR3 here is CASREGRSGRSYEQYF. The CDR3 coding sequence is TGTGCCAGCAGGGAAGGACGGAGTGGTAGGTCCTACGAGCAGTACTTC.

About this clone itself: Other nucleotide sequences from this sample produce the same CDR3. The V call is TRBV29-1, the J call TRBJ2-1; 10 bases agree with TRBD2. Germline CDR1 SQVTM, CDR2 ANQGSEA. After removal of 7 bases from V and 3 bases from J, the junction contained 3 bases not matched to a gene. The CDR3 contains 13 residues. Written as DNA, the CDR3 is TGCAGCGCTGGACTAGCGGTCTACAATGAGCAGTTCTTC. This sequence encodes CSAGLAVYNEQFF.

Comment on this clone: The same CDR3 is also encoded by other DNA sequences in this sample. This chain links TRBV9 with TRBJ2-3; 9 bases fit TRBD1. CDR1 and CDR2 (germline): SGDLS, YYNGEE. The CDR3 is made up of 16 amino acids. The V and J ends lost 0 bases and 2 bases, in that order; junction bases with no gene match: 4. The CDR3 loop reads CASSVDDRGNTDTQYF. The DNA for the CDR3 is TGTGCCAGCAGCGTAGACGACAGGGGGAACACAGATACGCAGTATTTT.

The chain carries TRBV4-3 and TRBJ1-2; 7 nucleotides agree with TRBD1. The CDR3 totals 16 residues. V shed 0 bases and J 6 bases; nucleotides not matched to a gene: 10. Germline-derived CDR1 and CDR2 are LGHNA and YSLEER. The CDR3 region is CASSQETGMEYNGYTF. The CDR3 bases are TGCGCCAGCAGCCAAGAGACAGGGATGGAGTATAATGGCTACACCTTC.

The rearrangement joins TRBV29-1 to TRBJ2-7; 7 bases agree with TRBD2. There are 12 residues in the CDR3. Trimming at V came to 5 bases and at J to 2 bases, leaving 3 bases not matched to a gene. CDR1 SQVTM and CDR2 ANQGSEA come from the germline V gene. The CDR3 nucleotides read TGCAGCGTTACCAGCGGGGCCTACGAGCAGTACTTC. This codes for CSVTSGAYEQYF.

The chain joins TRBV6-5 to TRBJ1-4; D remains ambiguous. This CDR3 spans 16 amino acids. Trimming stripped 2 bases from V and 0 bases from J, with 10 bases between. CDR1 is MNHEY, CDR2 SVGAGI, per germline. The CDR3 sequence: CASSYRGFATNEKLFF. Here the CDR3 DNA reads TGTGCCAGCAGTTACCGGGGTTTTGCAACTAATGAAAAACTGTTTTTT.

The V and J genes are TRBV5-4 and TRBJ2-5; TRBD1 matches 7 bases. CDR1 and CDR2 (germline): SGHNT, YYREEE (reference sequence). V lost 4 bases and J lost 2; bases outside the gene matches: 2. The CDR3 loop spans 13 amino acids. CDR3: CASSRDSQETQYF. The CDR3 DNA sequence: TGTGCCAGCAGCCGGGACAGTCAAGAGACCCAGTACTTC.

In its sample, this clone was seen once. The V gene is TRBV9, the J gene TRBJ1-4; 7 nucleotides match TRBD1. The V segment lost 3 bases and the J segment 8 bases; nucleotides outside the gene matches: 7. CDR1 and CDR2 from the germline V gene are SGDLS and YYNGEE. The CDR3 sequence is 14 residues long. The CDR3 spells CASSGTGAGEKLFF. Here the CDR3 DNA reads TGTGCCAGCAGCGGGACAGGAGCGGGCGAAAAACTGTTTTTT. The variable domain in full, with the rest retrieved from reference TRBV9 and TRBJ1-4, is DSGVTQTPKHLITATGQRVTLRCSPRSGDLSVYWYQQSLDQGLQFLIQYYNGEERAKGNILERFSAQQFPDLHSELNLSSLELGDSALYFCASSGTGAGEKLFFGSGTQLSVL.